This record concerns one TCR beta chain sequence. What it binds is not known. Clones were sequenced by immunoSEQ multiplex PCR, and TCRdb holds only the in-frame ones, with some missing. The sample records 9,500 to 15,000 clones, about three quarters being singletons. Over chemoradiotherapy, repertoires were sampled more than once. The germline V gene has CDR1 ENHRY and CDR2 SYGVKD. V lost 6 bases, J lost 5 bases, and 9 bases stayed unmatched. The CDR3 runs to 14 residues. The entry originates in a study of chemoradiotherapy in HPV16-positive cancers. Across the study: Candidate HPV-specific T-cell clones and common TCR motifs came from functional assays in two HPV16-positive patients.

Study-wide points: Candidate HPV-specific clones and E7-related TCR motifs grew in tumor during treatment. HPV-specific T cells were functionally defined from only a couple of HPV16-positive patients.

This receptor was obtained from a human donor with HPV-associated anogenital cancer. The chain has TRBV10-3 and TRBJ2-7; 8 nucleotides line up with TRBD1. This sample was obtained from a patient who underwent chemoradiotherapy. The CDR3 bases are TGTGCCATCAGCACGACAGGGGTTAGCCACGAGCAGTACTTC. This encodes CAISTTGVSHEQYF.